These 17 T cell receptor beta chains came from one sample sequenced in a study of OX40 agonist ivuxolimab in advanced cancers. TCRdb keeps only in-frame clones here, not all; method: immunoSEQ multiplex PCR. In the table there are 25,000 to 30,000 clones, around four fifths of which are singletons. This specimen was CD4+ or CD8+ T cells sorted from blood, taken in a trial of the OX40 agonist ivuxolimab. These receptors came from an adult with an advanced solid tumor such as melanoma, head and neck, liver or kidney cancer.

The chain couples TRBV6-1 to TRBJ2-7; unclear D gene. The CDR3 runs to 15 residues. Germline-derived CDR1 and CDR2 are MNHNS and SASEGT. V dropped 1 base and J dropped 2 bases, with 12 bases sitting between them. CDR3 in DNA: TGTGCCAGCAGTGAAGATCATAGCCTCCCCTACGAGCAGTACTTC. Encoded protein: CASSEDHSLPYEQYF.

The V call is TRBV6-1, the J call TRBJ2-3; TRBD1 agrees at 8 bases. This CDR3 contains 15 residues. Germline CDR1 reads MNHNS; CDR2 reads SASEGT. Trimming cost V 3 bases and J 3 bases; bases outside gene matches: 5. The CDR3 here is CASSEGQAATDTQYF. The CDR3 coding sequence is TGTGCCAGCAGTGAGGGACAGGCGGCGACAGATACGCAGTATTTT.

The chain is built from TRBV30 and TRBJ2-7, with D possibly TRBD1 on 6 matching bases. This CDR3 is 12 amino acids long. The germline V gene encodes CDR1 GTSNPN and CDR2 SVGIG (reference sequence). V lost 8 bases and J lost 4, with 15 bases in between. The CDR3 DNA sequence: TGTGCCGGGGGCTCTTCAGAATACGAGCAGTACTTC. Protein product: CAGGSSEYEQYF.

As regards this clone: The identical CDR3 is also encoded by other nucleotide sequences in the sample. This sequence joins TRBV6-1 and TRBJ2-5, with TRBD2 as a possible D gene (5 bases). CDR1 is MNHNS and CDR2 is SASEGT in the germline V gene. The germline V and J ends were trimmed by 9 bases and 2 bases, with 10 bases remaining between them. The CDR3 has 12 amino acids. DNA of the CDR3: TGTGCCAGTAGTTGGGAGCAAGAGACCCAGTACTTC. It specifies CASSWEQETQYF.

The rearrangement joins TRBV13 to TRBJ2-7; D remains ambiguous. CDR3 length equals 14 residues. Germline CDR1 and CDR2: PRHDT and FYEKMQ (reference sequence). With 0 bases removed from V and 3 bases from J, the gap between germline ends came to 9 bases. The CDR3 loop reads CASSLGVSDYEQYF. CDR3 DNA: TGTGCCAGCAGCTTAGGTGTCAGTGACTACGAGCAGTACTTC.

This clone appeared once. The V gene is TRBV27, the J gene TRBJ1-5; 7 bases are shared with TRBD1. The germline V gene encodes CDR1 MNHEY and CDR2 SMNVEV (reference sequence). The V segment lost 4 bases and the J segment 5 bases; nucleotides outside the gene matches: 20. The CDR3 is 19 residues long. The CDR3 spells CASSSEAPTGYVGDQPQHF. CDR3 bases: TGTGCCAGCAGTTCCGAGGCCCCGACAGGGTACGTCGGCGATCAGCCCCAGCATTTT.

This clone is medium-sized. The chain joins TRBV29-1 to TRBJ1-1, with TRBD1 as a possible D gene (5 bases). This CDR3 comprises 11 residues. V lost 3 bases and J 8 bases, leaving 10 bases between the germline ends. From germline, CDR1 is SQVTM and CDR2 ANQGSEA. The CDR3 DNA reads as TGCAGCGTTGATATTCAGGGAGAAGCTTTCTTT. Its translation is CSVDIQGEAFF.

V is TRBV5-6 and J is TRBJ2-3; D not certain. Deletions cut 2 bases from V and 2 bases from J, with 9 bases between. Germline CDR1 and CDR2: SGHDT and YYEEEE. CDR3 size: 14 residues. CDR3 DNA sequence: TGTGCCAGCAGCTTACCCTCTAACACAGATACGCAGTATTTT. It specifies CASSLPSNTDTQYF.

The chain carries TRBV7-8 and TRBJ1-3; tentatively, D is TRBD1 (5 bases). V was pared by 5 bases and J by 2 bases, with 7 bases between. Germline values: CDR1 SGHVS, CDR2 FQNEAQ. The CDR3 is 13 amino acids. CDR3: CASSQTAGNTIYF. CDR3 nucleotide sequence: TGTGCCAGCAGCCAGACAGCTGGAAACACCATATATTTT.

The chain links TRBV11-1 to TRBJ1-1; D remains unclear. Looked up from germline, CDR1 is SGHAT and CDR2 is FQDESV (reference sequence). The CDR3 loop spans 16 amino acids. Trimming removed 1 base from V and 2 bases from J, with 14 bases in between. CDR3 DNA: TGTGCCAGCAGCTTAGGAGTGACGCCTCTTAACACTGAAGCTTTCTTT. As protein: CASSLGVTPLNTEAFF. Based on the CDR3 plus reference TRBV11-1 and TRBJ1-1, the full variable domain is EAEVAQSPRYKITEKSQAVAFWCDPISGHATLYWYRQILGQGPELLVQFQDESVVDDSQLPKDRFSAERLKGVDSTLKIQPAELGDSAMYLCASSLGVTPLNTEAFFGQGTRLTVV.

The rearrangement joins TRBV30 to TRBJ1-1; no firm D call. Germline V gene sequence: CDR1 GTSNPN, CDR2 SVGIG (reference sequence). There are 12 residues in the CDR3. V was cut by 7 bases and J by 7 bases, with 16 bases left in between. The CDR3 bases are TGTGCCTTTTCGGCCACCGGAGGTGAAGCTTTCTTT. This sequence encodes CAFSATGGEAFF.

The J gene is TRBJ2-7, the V gene TRBV4-3; D not certain. This CDR3 has 16 residues. V was clipped by 0 bases and J by 7 bases, with 19 bases between them. Germline loops: CDR1 LGHNA, CDR2 YSLEER. CDR3 protein: CASSQDYAISLGEQYF. The CDR3, as DNA: TGCGCCAGCAGCCAAGATTACGCCATCTCCCTGGGGGAGCAGTACTTC.

The V gene is TRBV10-3, the J gene TRBJ1-2, with a possible D match to TRBD1 (5 bases). This CDR3 spans 14 amino acids. Trimming cost V 0 bases and J 5 bases, with 10 bases left between them. Germline assignment: CDR1 ENHRY and CDR2 SYGVKD. The CDR3 loop reads CAISESQDSYGYTF. The CDR3 nucleotides read TGTGCCATCAGTGAGTCACAGGATTCTTATGGCTACACCTTC.

The chain has TRBV7-9 and TRBJ2-3, with D possibly being TRBD1 or TRBD2 (5 bases each). This CDR3 spans 18 amino acids. The germline V gene encodes CDR1 SEHNR and CDR2 FQNEAQ (reference sequence). Trimming took 4 bases from V and 2 from J, leaving 22 bases between them. As DNA, the CDR3 is TGTGCCAGCAGCTCCGCTGTAGTTAATGGGACCTACACAGATACGCAGTATTTT. Residues: CASSSAVVNGTYTDTQYF.

This clone came up once. The chain carries TRBV5-5 and TRBJ1-4, with 8 bases identical to TRBD1. Looked up from germline, CDR1 is SGHKS and CDR2 is YYEKEE (reference sequence). Trimming took 0 bases from V and 0 from J; bases not matched to a gene: 4. The CDR3 sequence is 17 residues long. The chain's CDR3 is CASSLAGQGATNEKLFF. The CDR3 DNA is TGTGCCAGCAGCTTGGCAGGACAGGGCGCAACTAATGAAAAACTGTTTTTT.

The rearrangement uses TRBV7-3 and TRBJ1-1; tentatively, D is TRBD1 (6 bases). Trimming shortened V by 3 bases and J by 1 base, and 12 bases separated the two germline ends. CDR1 and CDR2 (germline): SGHTA, FQGTGA. This CDR3 has 15 residues. CDR3 sequence (DNA): TGTGCCAGCAGCTTGTTGGGGGGCGCGAACACTGAAGCTTTCTTT. Translation: CASSLLGGANTEAFF.

The CDR3 loop is CASSPPERSGANVLTF. CDR3 sequence (DNA): TGTGCCAGCAGCCCCCCCGAAAGATCTGGGGCCAACGTCCTGACTTTC. The V call is TRBV11-1, the J call TRBJ2-6, with no clear D. This CDR3 region has 16 residues. V lost 5 bases and J 1 base, leaving 12 bases between the germline ends. Germline V gene data show CDR1 as SGHAT and CDR2 as FQDESV (reference sequence). Combining the CDR3 with reference TRBV11-1 and TRBJ2-6 gives the whole variable domain EAEVAQSPRYKITEKSQAVAFWCDPISGHATLYWYRQILGQGPELLVQFQDESVVDDSQLPKDRFSAERLKGVDSTLKIQPAELGDSAMYLCASSPPERSGANVLTFGAGSRLTVL.